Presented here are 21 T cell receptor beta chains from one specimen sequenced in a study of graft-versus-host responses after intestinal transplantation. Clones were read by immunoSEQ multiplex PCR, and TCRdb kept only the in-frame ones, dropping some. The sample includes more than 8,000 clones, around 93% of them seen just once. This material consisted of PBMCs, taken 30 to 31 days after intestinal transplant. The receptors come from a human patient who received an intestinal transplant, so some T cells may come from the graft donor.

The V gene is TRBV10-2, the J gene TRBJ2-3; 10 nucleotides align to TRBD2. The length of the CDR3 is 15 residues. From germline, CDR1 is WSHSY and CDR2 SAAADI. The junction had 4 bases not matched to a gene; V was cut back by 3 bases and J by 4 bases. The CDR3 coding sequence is TGCGCCAGCAGTGATCCTAGCGGGGGCCCAGATACGCAGTATTTT. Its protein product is CASSDPSGGPDTQYF.

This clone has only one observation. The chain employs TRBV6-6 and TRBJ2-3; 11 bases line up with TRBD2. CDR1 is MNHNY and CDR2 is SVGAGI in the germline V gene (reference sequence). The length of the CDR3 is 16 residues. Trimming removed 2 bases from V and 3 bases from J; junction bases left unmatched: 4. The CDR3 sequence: CASSYTSGGGTDTQYF. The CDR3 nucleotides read TGTGCCAGCAGTTACACTAGCGGGGGAGGGACAGATACGCAGTATTTT.

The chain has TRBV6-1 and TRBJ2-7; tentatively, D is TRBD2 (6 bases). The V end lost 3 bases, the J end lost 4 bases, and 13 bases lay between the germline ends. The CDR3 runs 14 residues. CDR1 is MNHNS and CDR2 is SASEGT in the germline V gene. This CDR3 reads CASSDAGPGYEQYF. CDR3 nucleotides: TGTGCCAGCAGTGACGCGGGGCCGGGTTACGAGCAGTACTTC.

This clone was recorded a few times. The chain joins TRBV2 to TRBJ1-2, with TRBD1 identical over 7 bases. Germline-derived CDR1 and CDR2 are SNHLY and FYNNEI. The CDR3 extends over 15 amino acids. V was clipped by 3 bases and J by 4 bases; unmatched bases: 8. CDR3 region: CASSETGMDIYGYTF. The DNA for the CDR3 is TGTGCCAGCAGTGAGACAGGGATGGACATCTATGGCTACACCTTC.

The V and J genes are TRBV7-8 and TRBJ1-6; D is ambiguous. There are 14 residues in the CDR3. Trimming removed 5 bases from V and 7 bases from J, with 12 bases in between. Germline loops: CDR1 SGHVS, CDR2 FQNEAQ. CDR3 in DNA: TGTGCCAGCAGCGACCTGTTGGGAAATTCACCCCTCCACTTT. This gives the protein CASSDLLGNSPLHF.

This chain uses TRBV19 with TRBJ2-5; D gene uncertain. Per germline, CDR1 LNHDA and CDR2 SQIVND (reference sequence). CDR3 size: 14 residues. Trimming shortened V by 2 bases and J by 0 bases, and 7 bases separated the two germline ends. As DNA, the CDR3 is TGTGCCAGTAGTATATTCCCGTACCAAGAGACCCAGTACTTC. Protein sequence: CASSIFPYQETQYF. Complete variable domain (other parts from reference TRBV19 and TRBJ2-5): DGGITQSPKYLFRKEGQNVTLSCEQNLNHDAMYWYRQDPGQGLRLIYYSQIVNDFQKGDIAEGYSVSREKKESFPLTVTSAQKNPTAFYLCASSIFPYQETQYFGPGTRLLVL.

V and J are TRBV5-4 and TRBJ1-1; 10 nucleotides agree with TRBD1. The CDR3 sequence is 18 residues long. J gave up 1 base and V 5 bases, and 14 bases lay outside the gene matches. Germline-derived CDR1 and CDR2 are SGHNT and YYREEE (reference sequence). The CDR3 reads CASRDRDRGLFSNTEAFF. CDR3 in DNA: TGTGCCAGCAGAGACCGGGACAGGGGTTTGTTTTCGAACACTGAAGCTTTCTTT.

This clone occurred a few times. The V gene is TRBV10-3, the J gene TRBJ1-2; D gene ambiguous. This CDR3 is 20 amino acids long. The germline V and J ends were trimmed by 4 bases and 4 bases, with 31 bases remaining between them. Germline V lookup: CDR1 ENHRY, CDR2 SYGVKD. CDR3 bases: TGTGCCATCAGTGGGGTGGCAAACGAGGGCCGTGATCCCCCCTCCTATGGCTACACCTTC. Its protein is CAISGVANEGRDPPSYGYTF.

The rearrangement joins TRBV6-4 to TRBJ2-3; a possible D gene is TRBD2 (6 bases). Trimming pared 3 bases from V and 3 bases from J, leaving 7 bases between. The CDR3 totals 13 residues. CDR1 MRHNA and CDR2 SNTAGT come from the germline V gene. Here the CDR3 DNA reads TGTGCCAGCAGTGAGGAGGGAACAGATACGCAGTATTTT. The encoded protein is CASSEEGTDTQYF.

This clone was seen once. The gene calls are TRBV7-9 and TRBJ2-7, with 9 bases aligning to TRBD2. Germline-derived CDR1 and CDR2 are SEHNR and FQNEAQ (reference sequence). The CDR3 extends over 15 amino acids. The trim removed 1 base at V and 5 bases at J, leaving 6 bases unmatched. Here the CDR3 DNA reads TGTGCCAGCAGCTTAGATCCTAGCGGGGCACACGAGCAGTACTTC. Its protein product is CASSLDPSGAHEQYF.

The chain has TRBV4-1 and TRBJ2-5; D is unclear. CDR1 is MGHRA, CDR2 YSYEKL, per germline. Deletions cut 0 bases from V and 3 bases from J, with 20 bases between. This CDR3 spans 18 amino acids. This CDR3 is CASSQEIQTFSLEETQYF. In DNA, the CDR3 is TGCGCCAGCAGCCAAGAGATACAGACATTCTCCTTGGAAGAGACCCAGTACTTC.

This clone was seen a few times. Here the CDR3 DNA reads TGTGCCAGCAGTGAGTATCCGGGACTAGCGGGGGGGCGAAGAGAGACCCAGTACTTC. Translated: CASSEYPGLAGGRRETQYF. The chain links TRBV6-4 to TRBJ2-5; TRBD2 agrees at 16 bases. CDR3 size: 19 residues. Per germline, CDR1 MRHNA and CDR2 SNTAGT. Losses at the gene ends were 3 bases for V and 4 bases for J; bases not matched to a gene: 11.

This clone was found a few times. CDR3 bases: TGCGCCAGCAGCTTAACCCGGGACTACACCTACGAGCAGTACTTC. The encoded protein is CASSLTRDYTYEQYF. The chain uses TRBV5-1 and TRBJ2-7; 7 nucleotides line up with TRBD2. The CDR3 spans 15 residues. Losses at the gene ends were 2 bases for V and 2 bases for J; bases not matched to a gene: 7. CDR1 is SGHRS, CDR2 YFSETQ, per germline.

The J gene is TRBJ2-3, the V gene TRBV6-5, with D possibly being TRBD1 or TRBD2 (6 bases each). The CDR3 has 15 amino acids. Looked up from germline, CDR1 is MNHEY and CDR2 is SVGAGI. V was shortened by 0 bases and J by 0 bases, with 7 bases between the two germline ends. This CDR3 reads CASSYSGGSTDTQYF. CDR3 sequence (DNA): TGTGCCAGCAGTTACTCAGGGGGGAGCACAGATACGCAGTATTTT.

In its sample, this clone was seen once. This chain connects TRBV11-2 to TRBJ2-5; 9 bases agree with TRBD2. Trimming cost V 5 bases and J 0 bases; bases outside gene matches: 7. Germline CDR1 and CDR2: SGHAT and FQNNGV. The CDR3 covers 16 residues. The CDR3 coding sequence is TGTGCCAGCAGCAACCTAGCGGGGATGTACCAAGAGACCCAGTACTTC. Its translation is CASSNLAGMYQETQYF.

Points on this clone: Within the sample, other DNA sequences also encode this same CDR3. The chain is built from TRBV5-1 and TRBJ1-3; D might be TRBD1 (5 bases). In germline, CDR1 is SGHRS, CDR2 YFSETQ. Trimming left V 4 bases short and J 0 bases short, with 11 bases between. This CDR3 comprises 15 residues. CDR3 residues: CASSGGESSGNTIYF. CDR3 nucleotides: TGCGCCAGCAGCGGGGGGGAAAGCTCTGGAAACACCATATATTTT.

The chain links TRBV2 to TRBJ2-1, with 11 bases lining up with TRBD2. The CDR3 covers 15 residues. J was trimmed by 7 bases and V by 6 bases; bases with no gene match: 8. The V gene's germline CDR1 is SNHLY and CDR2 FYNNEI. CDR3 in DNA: TGTGCCAGCAGAGACCATAGCGGGGGGGCTAATGAGCAGTTCTTC. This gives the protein CASRDHSGGANEQFF.

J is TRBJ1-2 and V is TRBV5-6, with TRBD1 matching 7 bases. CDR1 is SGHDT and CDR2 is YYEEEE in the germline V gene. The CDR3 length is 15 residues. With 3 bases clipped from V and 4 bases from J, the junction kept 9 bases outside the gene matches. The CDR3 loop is CASSSPGQVLYGYTF. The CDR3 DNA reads TGTGCCAGCAGCTCGCCCGGACAGGTCCTCTATGGCTACACCTTC.

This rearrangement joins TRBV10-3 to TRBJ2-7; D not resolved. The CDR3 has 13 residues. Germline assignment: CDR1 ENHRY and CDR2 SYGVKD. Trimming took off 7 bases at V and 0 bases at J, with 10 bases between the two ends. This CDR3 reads CAIMKPYSYEQYF. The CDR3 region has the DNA TGTGCCATCATGAAGCCCTACTCCTACGAGCAGTACTTC.

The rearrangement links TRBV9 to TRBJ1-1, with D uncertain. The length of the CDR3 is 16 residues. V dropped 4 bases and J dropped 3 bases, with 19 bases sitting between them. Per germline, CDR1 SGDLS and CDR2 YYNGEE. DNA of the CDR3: TGTGCCAGCAGCCCCCTTATTGGGGTCCGGGACACTGAAGCTTTCTTT. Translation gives CASSPLIGVRDTEAFF.

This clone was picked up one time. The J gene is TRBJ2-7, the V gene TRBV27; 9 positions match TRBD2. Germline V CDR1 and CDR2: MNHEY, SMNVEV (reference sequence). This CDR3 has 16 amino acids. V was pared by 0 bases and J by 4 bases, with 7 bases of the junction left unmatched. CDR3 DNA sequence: TGTGCCAGCAGTTTATCGATAGCGGGGGCTGGGTACGAGCAGTACTTC. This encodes CASSLSIAGAGYEQYF.